Shown below are 32 T cell receptor beta chains from a single sample sequenced in a study of CD8 T cells in ankylosing spondylitis. Study-level results: There was a TCR beta motif, made of 7 to 9 highly homologous variants, that appeared characteristic of ankylosing spondylitis blood.

No antigen is known for these receptors. MiXCR, run by TCRdb on the 5' RACE reads, gives a single entry per CDR3 protein. This sample has about 750,000 distinct CDR3 sequences, with around 19% found just once. Sequencing was carried out using blood, either unsorted or a sorted T cell fraction (not recorded which). Source of these receptors: a male donor with ankylosing spondylitis.

This clonotype was found many times. The chain combines TRBV12-3 or TRBV12-4 with TRBJ2-5; 9 bases are a match to TRBD1. The CDR3 is 15 residues long. J was trimmed by 1 base and V by 6 bases; bases with no gene match: 6. CDR3 amino acids: CASSLMGQGQETQYF. The CDR3 coding sequence is TGTGCCAGCAGCCTAATGGGACAGGGCCAAGAGACCCAGTACTTC.

This clonotype was observed a handful of times. The chain carries TRBV25-1 and TRBJ2-7; D may match TRBD1 or TRBD2 (5 bases each). Trimming took 4 bases from V and 3 from J, leaving 13 bases between them. CDR1 is MGHDK, CDR2 SYGVNS, per germline. CDR3 size: 14 residues. CDR3 sequence reads: CASSGGELYYEQYF. As DNA, the CDR3 is TGTGCCAGCAGTGGAGGGGAGCTCTACTACGAGCAGTACTTC.

The chain employs TRBV20-1 and TRBJ1-5; D is unresolved. The germline gives CDR1 DFQATT, CDR2 SNEGSKA (reference sequence). V lost 1 base and J 3 bases, leaving 10 bases between the germline ends. The CDR3 totals 14 residues. The CDR3 coding sequence is TGCAGTGCTAGAGCCCCTCAGGACAATCAGCCCCAGCATTTT. Translated: CSARAPQDNQPQHF.

This clonotype was picked up a small number of times. The chain employs TRBV4-1 and TRBJ2-7; 15 bases align to TRBD2. After removal of 5 bases from V and 0 bases from J, the junction contained 5 bases not matched to a gene. The CDR3 runs 17 residues. In germline, CDR1 is MGHRA, CDR2 YSYEKL. The CDR3 sequence: CASSRTSGRGGSYEQYF. CDR3 nucleotides: TGCGCCAGCAGCAGGACTAGCGGGAGGGGGGGCTCCTACGAGCAGTACTTC.

The chain uses TRBV5-1 and TRBJ1-2, with TRBD1 identical over 9 bases. After removal of 3 bases from V and 2 bases from J, the junction contained 2 bases not matched to a gene. In germline, CDR1 is SGHRS, CDR2 YFSETQ. CDR3 length equals 14 residues. The CDR3 sequence is CASSSTGGNYGYTF. The CDR3 DNA reads as TGCGCCAGCAGCTCGACAGGGGGGAACTATGGCTACACCTTC.

This clonotype was detected a few times. The genes are TRBV6-5 and TRBJ2-7; 8 nucleotides agree with TRBD1. Germline CDR1 is MNHEY and CDR2 is SVGAGI. The CDR3 contains 16 residues. Germline trimming cut 0 bases from V and 2 bases from J; bases unmatched to any gene: 6. DNA for the CDR3: TGTGCCAGCAGTTACTCTACCGGGACAGGAGCCTACGAGCAGTACTTC. It specifies CASSYSTGTGAYEQYF.

This clonotype was detected only a few times. The V call is TRBV7-9, the J call TRBJ1-1, with D perhaps TRBD1 (5 bases). Per the germline V gene, CDR1 is SEHNR and CDR2 is FQNEAQ (reference sequence). This CDR3 contains 15 residues. The ends were cut back, 3 bases at V and 7 bases at J, with 18 bases in the middle. CDR3 residues: CASSLYSGQSLEAFF. In DNA, the CDR3 is TGTGCCAGCAGCTTGTATTCAGGGCAATCCCTTGAAGCTTTCTTT.

This chain links TRBV5-1 with TRBJ1-1, with a tentative D call TRBD1 (5 bases). V was pared by 0 bases and J by 1 base, with 10 bases between. The CDR3 has 15 residues. CDR1 is SGHRS, CDR2 YFSETQ, per germline. Here the CDR3 reads CASSLGQTWNTEAFF. DNA for the CDR3: TGCGCCAGCAGCTTGGGACAGACTTGGAACACTGAAGCTTTCTTT. The full variable domain, in which reference TRBV5-1 and TRBJ1-1 provide the parts outside the CDR3, is KAGVTQTPRYLIKTRGQQVTLSCSPISGHRSVSWYQQTPGQGLQFLFEYFSETQRNKGNFPGRFSGRQFSNSRSEMNVSTLELGDSALYLCASSLGQTWNTEAFFGQGTRLTVV.

This clonotype appeared a few times. The chain employs TRBV4-1 and TRBJ2-7, with 7 bases aligning to TRBD1. The trim removed 4 bases at V and 5 bases at J, leaving 11 bases unmatched. Germline values: CDR1 MGHRA, CDR2 YSYEKL. The CDR3 is 15 residues long. CDR3 sequence: CASSPVVQTGNEQYF. Written as DNA, the CDR3 is TGCGCCAGCAGCCCCGTGGTCCAGACAGGGAACGAGCAGTACTTC.

The chain is built from TRBV28 and TRBJ2-7; no clear D gene. The germline V gene has CDR1 MDHEN and CDR2 SYDVKM. The V end lost 7 bases, the J end lost 0 bases, and 10 bases lay between the germline ends. The CDR3 sequence is 13 residues long. CDR3 in amino acids: CASKSRSSYEQYF. The CDR3 DNA follows: TGTGCCAGCAAGTCGAGGAGCTCCTACGAGCAGTACTTC. Variable domain in full (rest from reference TRBV28 and TRBJ2-7): DVKVTQSSRYLVKRTGEKVFLECVQDMDHENMFWYRQDPGLGLRLIYFSYDVKMKEKGDIPEGYSVSREKKERFSLILESASTNQTSMYLCASKSRSSYEQYFGPGTRLTVT.

This clonotype was counted many times. The chain joins TRBV5-1 to TRBJ2-1, with 10 bases fitting TRBD2. Germline values: CDR1 SGHRS, CDR2 YFSETQ. V dropped 2 bases and J dropped 9; count of bases not matched to a gene: 14. The CDR3 spans 17 residues. CDR3 sequence (DNA): TGCGCCAGCAGCTTTTCTAGCGGGAGTCCCAACAATCTTGAGCAGTTCTTC. It yields the protein CASSFSSGSPNNLEQFF.

The table lists this clonotype with a few counts. The rearrangement links TRBV18 to TRBJ1-5; 7 bases line up with TRBD1. With V trimmed by 3 bases and J by 6 bases, 11 bases remained unmatched. Germline assignment: CDR1 KGHSH and CDR2 LQKENI. The CDR3 is 16 amino acids. The CDR3 nucleotides read TGTGCCAGCTCACCCACCGGACAGGTAGGGAGTCAGCCCCAGCATTTT. Translation: CASSPTGQVGSQPQHF.

This chain connects TRBV6-1 to TRBJ1-5; maybe TRBD1 (5 bases). Germline V gene data show CDR1 as MNHNS and CDR2 as SASEGT. The CDR3 is 15 residues long. The germline V and J ends were trimmed by 6 bases and 2 bases, with 14 bases remaining between them. The CDR3 nucleotides are TGTGCCAGCAGCCCTCAGGGATTGGGCAATCAGCCCCAGCATTTT. Protein: CASSPQGLGNQPQHF.

V usage is TRBV27 and J usage is TRBJ2-3; D tentatively fits TRBD1 or TRBD2 (5 bases each). Germline V CDR1 and CDR2: MNHEY, SMNVEV (reference sequence). V shed 6 bases and J shed 6 bases, with 13 bases lying between them. This CDR3 is 13 amino acids long. The DNA of the CDR3 is TGTGCCAGCAGGGTTGGGTGGGGGGATACGCAGTATTTT. Its translation: CASRVGWGDTQYF.

This clonotype appeared a few times. The rearrangement joins TRBV11-1 to TRBJ2-5; 7 nucleotides agree with TRBD1. The CDR3 contains 17 residues. CDR1 and CDR2 from the germline V gene are SGHAT and FQDESV (reference sequence). V was clipped by 5 bases and J by 2 bases; unmatched bases: 14. The CDR3 bases are TGTGCCAGCAGCCCAACCGGGGACAGAAGATTACAAGAGACCCAGTACTTC. Translating it yields CASSPTGDRRLQETQYF.

This sequence joins TRBV6-5 and TRBJ2-7; 12 bases are a match to TRBD2. V gave up 0 bases and J gave up 2 bases; unmatched junction bases: 2. This CDR3 spans 16 amino acids. CDR1 MNHEY and CDR2 SVGAGI come from the germline V gene. CDR3 nucleotide sequence: TGTGCCAGCAGTTACTCAGGACTAGCGGGAACCTACGAGCAGTACTTC. Its protein product is CASSYSGLAGTYEQYF.

V and J are TRBV5-1 and TRBJ2-1; 10 bases agree with TRBD2. The germline gives CDR1 SGHRS, CDR2 YFSETQ. This CDR3 comprises 18 residues. V trimming: 0 bases; J trimming: 5 bases; junction bases outside the gene matches: 11. The CDR3 reads CASSLALAGASLDNEQFF. The DNA of the CDR3 is TGCGCCAGCAGCTTGGCCCTAGCGGGAGCCAGCCTTGACAATGAGCAGTTCTTC.

This clonotype was detected a few times. This chain connects TRBV5-1 to TRBJ2-1; 9 bases agree with TRBD2. The germline CDR1 and CDR2 sequences are SGHRS and YFSETQ. V was pared by 6 bases and J by 0 bases, with 7 bases of the junction left unmatched. The CDR3 length is 16 residues. CDR3 bases: TGCGCCAGCAACAAAGCGGGGGGATACTCCTACAATGAGCAGTTCTTC. This translates into CASNKAGGYSYNEQFF.

J is TRBJ1-4 and V is TRBV3-1; TRBD1 is a possible D gene (6 bases). Trimming removed 1 base at V and 8 bases at J, with 17 bases between. Germline V gene lookup returns CDR1 LGHDT and CDR2 YNNKEL (reference sequence). The CDR3 runs 16 residues. The CDR3 here is CASSQGDGADREKLFF. The CDR3 DNA is TGTGCCAGCAGCCAAGGGGATGGGGCAGACAGGGAAAAACTGTTTTTT. The full variable domain, with the rest looked up from reference TRBV3-1 and TRBJ1-4, is DTAVSQTPKYLVTQMGNDKSIKCEQNLGHDTMYWYKQDSKKFLKIMFSYNNKELIINETVPNRFSPKSPDKAHLNLHINSLELGDSAVYFCASSQGDGADREKLFFGSGTQLSVL.

This clonotype was counted between two and nine times. The rearrangement links TRBV12-5 to TRBJ2-5; possibly TRBD2 for D (6 bases). The CDR3 totals 14 residues. Trimming removed 6 bases at V and 2 bases at J, with 13 bases between. The germline V gene encodes CDR1 LGHNT and CDR2 FRNRAP. The DNA for the CDR3 is TGTGCTAGTGGGCGCGGAGGGATACAAGAGACCCAGTACTTC. It specifies CASGRGGIQETQYF. The full variable domain, with the rest looked up from reference TRBV12-5 and TRBJ2-5, is DARVTQTPRHKVTEMGQEVTMRCQPILGHNTVFWYRQTMMQGLELLAYFRNRAPLDDSGMPKDRFSAEMPDATLATLKIQPSEPRDSAVYFCASGRGGIQETQYFGPGTRLLVL.

In this sample, this clonotype turned up a few times. This rearrangement joins TRBV20-1 to TRBJ2-2, with 15 nucleotides matching TRBD2. CDR3 size: 18 residues. V dropped 3 bases and J dropped 3; count of bases not matched to a gene: 8. Germline V lookup: CDR1 DFQATT, CDR2 SNEGSKA (reference sequence). The CDR3 is CSARGGLAGGSDTGELFF. CDR3 DNA sequence: TGCAGTGCTAGGGGGGGACTAGCGGGAGGATCGGACACCGGGGAGCTGTTTTTT.

This clonotype was seen repeatedly, ten times or more. The CDR3 here is CASSSYNTGELFF. CDR3 in DNA: TGTGCCAGCAGTTCGTATAACACCGGGGAGCTGTTTTTT. The rearrangement links TRBV12-3 or TRBV12-4 to TRBJ2-2, with D uncertain. V was shortened by 4 bases and J by 2 bases, with 5 bases between the two germline ends. This CDR3 contains 13 residues.

This clonotype occurred many times. This chain joins TRBV12-3 or TRBV12-4 and TRBJ1-6, with D maybe TRBD1 (5 bases). The CDR3 is made up of 16 amino acids. The ends were cut back, 6 bases at V and 7 bases at J, with 19 bases in the middle. This CDR3 is CASSHPNLRDNSPLHF. CDR3 DNA sequence: TGTGCCAGCAGCCACCCTAATCTCAGGGACAATTCACCCCTCCACTTT.

This clonotype was counted at least ten times. This chain uses TRBV4-3 with TRBJ1-4; D gene uncertain. V lost 0 bases and J 3 bases, leaving 11 bases between the germline ends. The length of the CDR3 is 16 residues. The germline gives CDR1 LGHNA, CDR2 YSLEER. The CDR3 here is CASSQELGSANEKLFF. In nucleotides, the CDR3 is TGCGCCAGCAGCCAAGAATTGGGATCAGCTAATGAAAAACTGTTTTTT.

The chain links TRBV6-5 to TRBJ1-5; 9 nucleotides line up with TRBD1. The germline CDR1 and CDR2 sequences are MNHEY and SVGAGI. The V segment lost 4 bases and the J segment 4 bases; nucleotides outside the gene matches: 11. The CDR3 length is 17 residues. CDR3 sequence (DNA): TGTGCCAGCAGTTCCTCCATATTGGGGACAGGGAATCAGCCCCAGCATTTT. Protein sequence: CASSSSILGTGNQPQHF.

V and J are TRBV25-1 and TRBJ1-2, with 7 nucleotides matching TRBD1. Per germline, CDR1 MGHDK and CDR2 SYGVNS. V lost 3 bases, J lost 4 bases, and 5 bases stayed unmatched. The CDR3 totals 14 residues. This chain's CDR3 is CASSDRGLVYGYTF. For the CDR3, the DNA is TGTGCCAGCAGTGACAGGGGGTTGGTCTATGGCTACACCTTC.

The genes are TRBV10-3 and TRBJ1-5, with TRBD1 matching 9 bases. The CDR3 has 14 residues. J lost 7 bases, V lost 2 bases, and 3 bases had no gene match. Germline values: CDR1 ENHRY, CDR2 SYGVKD. The CDR3 here is CAISETDRGQPQHF. CDR3 bases: TGTGCCATCAGTGAGACGGACAGGGGACAGCCCCAGCATTTT.

This clonotype was counted only a few times. This chain connects TRBV5-1 to TRBJ1-6; 9 bases align to TRBD1. This CDR3 is 16 amino acids long. With 0 bases clipped from V and 10 bases from J, the junction kept 8 bases outside the gene matches. CDR1 and CDR2 (germline): SGHRS, YFSETQ. CDR3 in amino acids: CASSLGSTGGGSPLHF. The DNA of the CDR3 is TGCGCCAGCAGCTTGGGTTCGACAGGGGGGGGATCACCCCTCCACTTT.

V usage is TRBV6-5 and J usage is TRBJ2-5; 7 bases line up with TRBD2. This CDR3 contains 18 residues. CDR1 MNHEY and CDR2 SVGAGI come from the germline V gene. Trimming took 0 bases from V and 3 from J; bases not matched to a gene: 13. The CDR3 loop is CASSYSFVTRDYKETQYF. The CDR3 DNA is TGTGCCAGCAGTTACTCCTTTGTAACCCGGGACTACAAAGAGACCCAGTACTTC.

This clonotype was seen more than once but under ten times. The V and J genes are TRBV4-1 and TRBJ2-5; 10 bases fit TRBD1. Trimming cost V 2 bases and J 1 base; bases outside gene matches: 7. The CDR3 has 17 amino acids. Germline loops: CDR1 MGHRA, CDR2 YSYEKL. The DNA of the CDR3 is TGCGCCAGCAGCCAAAAAGGGGACAGGGGCCCCCAAGAGACCCAGTACTTC. This gives the protein CASSQKGDRGPQETQYF.

This clonotype was counted ten times or more. V and J are TRBV28 and TRBJ2-7; no firm D call. The CDR3 runs to 11 residues. V dropped 7 bases and J dropped 1 base, with 5 bases sitting between them. The germline CDR1 and CDR2 sequences are MDHEN and SYDVKM. The CDR3 spells CASTGSYEQYF. CDR3 in DNA: TGTGCCAGCACCGGGTCCTACGAGCAGTACTTC. Full variable domain (remainder filled in from reference TRBV28 and TRBJ2-7): DVKVTQSSRYLVKRTGEKVFLECVQDMDHENMFWYRQDPGLGLRLIYFSYDVKMKEKGDIPEGYSVSREKKERFSLILESASTNQTSMYLCASTGSYEQYFGPGTRLTVT.

This clonotype was seen at least ten times. The J gene is TRBJ2-1, the V gene TRBV4-2; D is possibly TRBD2 (6 bases). The CDR3 extends over 18 amino acids. V gave up 2 bases and J gave up 0 bases, with 17 bases separating them. CDR1 and CDR2 from the germline V gene are LGHNA and YNFKEQ. The CDR3 region has the DNA TGTGCCAGCAGCCAACGGCTTGATCGCGGGGTCTCCTACAATGAGCAGTTCTTC. This codes for CASSQRLDRGVSYNEQFF.